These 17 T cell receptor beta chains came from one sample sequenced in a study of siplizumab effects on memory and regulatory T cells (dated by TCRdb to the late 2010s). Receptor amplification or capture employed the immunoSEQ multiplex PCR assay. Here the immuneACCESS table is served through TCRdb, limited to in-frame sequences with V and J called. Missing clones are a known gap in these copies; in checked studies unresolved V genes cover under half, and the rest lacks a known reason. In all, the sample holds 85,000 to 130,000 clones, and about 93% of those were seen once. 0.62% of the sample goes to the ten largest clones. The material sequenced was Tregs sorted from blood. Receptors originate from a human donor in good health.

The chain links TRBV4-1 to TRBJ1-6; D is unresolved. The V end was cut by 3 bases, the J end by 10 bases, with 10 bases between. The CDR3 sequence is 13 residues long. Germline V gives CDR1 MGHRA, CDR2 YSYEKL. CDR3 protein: CASSQMGWSPLHF. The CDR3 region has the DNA TGCGCCAGCAGCCAGATGGGGTGGTCACCCCTCCACTTT.

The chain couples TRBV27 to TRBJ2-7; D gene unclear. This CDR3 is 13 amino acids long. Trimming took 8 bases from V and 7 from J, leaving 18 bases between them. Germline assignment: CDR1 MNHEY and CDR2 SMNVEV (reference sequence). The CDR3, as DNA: TGTGCCAGCGGAACGACTTACTTTCGGGAGCAGTACTTC. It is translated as CASGTTYFREQYF.

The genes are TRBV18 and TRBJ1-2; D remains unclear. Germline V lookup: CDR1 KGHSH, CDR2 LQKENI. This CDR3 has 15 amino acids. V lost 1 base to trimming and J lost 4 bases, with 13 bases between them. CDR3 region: CASSPLDVSPYGYTF. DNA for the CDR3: TGTGCCAGCTCACCACTTGATGTGTCCCCCTATGGCTACACCTTC.

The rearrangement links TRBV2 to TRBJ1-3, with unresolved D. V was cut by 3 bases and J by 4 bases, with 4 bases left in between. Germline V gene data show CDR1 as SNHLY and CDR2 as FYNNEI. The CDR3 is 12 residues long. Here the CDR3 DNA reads TGTGCCAGCAGTGAGAGCGGAAACACCATATATTTT. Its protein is CASSESGNTIYF.

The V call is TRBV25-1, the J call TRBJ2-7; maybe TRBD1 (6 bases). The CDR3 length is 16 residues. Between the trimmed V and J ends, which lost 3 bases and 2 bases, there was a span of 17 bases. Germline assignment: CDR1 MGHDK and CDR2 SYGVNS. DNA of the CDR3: TGTGCCAGCAGTGAGGGGTTGCGACAGGCACCCTACGAGCAGTACTTC. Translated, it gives CASSEGLRQAPYEQYF.

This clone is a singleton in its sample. Written as DNA, the CDR3 is TGTGCCAGTAGTATCCGGACAGGGATCGCAGATACGCAGTATTTT. This sequence encodes CASSIRTGIADTQYF. This chain uses TRBV19 with TRBJ2-3; 8 nucleotides agree with TRBD1. Germline V gives CDR1 LNHDA, CDR2 SQIVND (reference sequence). The V and J ends lost 3 bases and 4 bases, in that order; junction bases with no gene match: 6. The CDR3 is 15 amino acids.

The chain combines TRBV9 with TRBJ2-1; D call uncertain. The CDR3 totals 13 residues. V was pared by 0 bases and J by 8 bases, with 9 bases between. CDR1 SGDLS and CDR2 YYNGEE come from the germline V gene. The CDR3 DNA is TGTGCCAGCAGCGTAGCAGTCGTCGATGAGCAGTTCTTC. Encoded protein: CASSVAVVDEQFF. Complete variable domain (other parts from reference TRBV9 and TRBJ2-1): DSGVTQTPKHLITATGQRVTLRCSPRSGDLSVYWYQQSLDQGLQFLIQYYNGEERAKGNILERFSAQQFPDLHSELNLSSLELGDSALYFCASSVAVVDEQFFGPGTRLTVL.

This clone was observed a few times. CDR3 region: CASSWGGPNQPQHF. For the CDR3, the DNA is TGTGCCAGCAGCTGGGGGGGGCCCAATCAGCCCCAGCATTTT. This chain joins TRBV7-2 and TRBJ1-5, with D maybe TRBD1 (6 bases). The CDR3 totals 14 residues. Germline CDR1 reads SGHTA; CDR2 reads FQGNSA. Trimming removed 4 bases from V and 3 bases from J, with 10 bases in between.

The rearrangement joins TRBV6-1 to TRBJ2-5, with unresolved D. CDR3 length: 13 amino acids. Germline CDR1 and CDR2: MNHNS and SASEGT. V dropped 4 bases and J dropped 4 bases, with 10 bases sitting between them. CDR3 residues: CASSAHSAETQYF. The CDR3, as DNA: TGTGCCAGCAGTGCGCACAGTGCAGAGACCCAGTACTTC.

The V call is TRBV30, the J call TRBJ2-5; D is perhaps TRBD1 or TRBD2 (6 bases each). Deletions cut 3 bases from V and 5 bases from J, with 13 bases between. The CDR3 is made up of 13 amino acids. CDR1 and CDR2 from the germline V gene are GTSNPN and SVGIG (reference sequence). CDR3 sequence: CAWRAQGRETQYF. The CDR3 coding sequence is TGTGCCTGGAGGGCCCAGGGGAGGGAGACCCAGTACTTC. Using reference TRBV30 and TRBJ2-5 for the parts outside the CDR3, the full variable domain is SQTIHQWPATLVQPVGSPLSLECTVEGTSNPNLYWYRQAAGRGLQLLFYSVGIGQISSEVPQNLSASRPQDRQFILSSKKLLLSDSGFYLCAWRAQGRETQYFGPGTRLLVL.

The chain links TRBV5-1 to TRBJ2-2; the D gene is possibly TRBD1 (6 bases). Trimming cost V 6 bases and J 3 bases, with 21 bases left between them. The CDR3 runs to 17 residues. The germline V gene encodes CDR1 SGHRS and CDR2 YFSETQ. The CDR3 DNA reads TGCGCCAGCAAATCAGAAAGGGGGTCTTCTCACACCGGGGAGCTGTTTTTT. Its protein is CASKSERGSSHTGELFF.

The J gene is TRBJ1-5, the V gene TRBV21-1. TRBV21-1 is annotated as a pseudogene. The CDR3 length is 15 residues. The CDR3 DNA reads TGTGCCAGCAGCAACTGGAGGGGAGCGGGCCAGCCCCAGCATTTT. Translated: CASSNWRGAGQPQHF.

The CDR3 sequence: CASSLRARTYYGYTF. CDR3 bases: TGTGCCAGCAGCCTAAGGGCCAGGACCTACTATGGCTACACCTTC. This chain links TRBV7-8 with TRBJ1-2, with unresolved D. Germline CDR1 and CDR2: SGHVS and FQNEAQ. V lost 5 bases to trimming and J lost 3 bases, with 16 bases between them. The CDR3 is made up of 15 amino acids.

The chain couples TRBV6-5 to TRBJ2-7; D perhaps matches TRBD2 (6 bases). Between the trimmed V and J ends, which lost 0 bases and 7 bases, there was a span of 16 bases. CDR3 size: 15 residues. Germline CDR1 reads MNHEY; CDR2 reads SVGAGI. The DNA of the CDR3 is TGTGCCAGCAGTTACTCAGGAGCGGGCACTTTTGAGCAGTACTTC. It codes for CASSYSGAGTFEQYF.

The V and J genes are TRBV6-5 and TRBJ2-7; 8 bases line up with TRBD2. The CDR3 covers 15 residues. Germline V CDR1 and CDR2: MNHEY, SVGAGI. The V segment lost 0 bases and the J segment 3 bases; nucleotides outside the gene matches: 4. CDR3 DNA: TGTGCCAGCAGTTACTCCAGCGGGAGTCGCTACGAGCAGTACTTC. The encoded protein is CASSYSSGSRYEQYF.

CDR3 nucleotide sequence: TGCGCCAGCAGCTTGTTATTCGGGGGCGGGGAGCTGTTTTTT. Its translation: CASSLLFGGGELFF. The rearrangement uses TRBV5-1 and TRBJ2-2, with D tentatively TRBD2 (6 bases). V lost 1 base, J lost 7 bases, and 11 bases lay in between. Germline V CDR1 and CDR2: SGHRS, YFSETQ. The CDR3 consists of 14 residues.

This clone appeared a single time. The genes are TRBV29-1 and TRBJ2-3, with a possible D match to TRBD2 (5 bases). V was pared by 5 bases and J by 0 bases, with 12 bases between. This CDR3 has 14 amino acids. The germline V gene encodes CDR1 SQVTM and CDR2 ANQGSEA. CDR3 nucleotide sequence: TGCAGCGTTAGGAGCGGATCTAGCACAGATACGCAGTATTTT. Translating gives CSVRSGSSTDTQYF.